Below, 27 T cell receptor beta chains from the same sample are listed, as sequenced in a study of cytomegalovirus exposure and HLA in healthy donors. The primer mix had 60 Vbeta and 13 Jbeta primers. Sequencing used immunoSEQ multiplex PCR; TCRdb keeps in-frame clones, though not all of them. The profile shows 100,000 to 150,000 clones, roughly 80% of them singletons. The source material was PBMCs. The receptors come from a man between 18 and 35 years old in good health and CMV-seropositive.

This sequence joins TRBV7-2 and TRBJ2-5, with 9 nucleotides matching TRBD2. Germline trimming cut 6 bases from V and 5 bases from J; bases unmatched to any gene: 7. The CDR3 contains 14 residues. CDR1 is SGHTA and CDR2 is FQGNSA in the germline V gene. The CDR3 spells CASRSSGGSETQYF. CDR3 sequence (DNA): TGTGCCAGCAGAAGTAGCGGGGGTAGCGAGACCCAGTACTTC. Combining the CDR3 with reference TRBV7-2 and TRBJ2-5 gives the whole variable domain GAGVSQSPSNKVTEKGKDVELRCDPISGHTALYWYRQSLGQGLEFLIYFQGNSAPDKSGLPSDRFSAERTGGSVSTLTIQRTQQEDSAVYLCASRSSGGSETQYFGPGTRLLVL.

V and J are TRBV10-2 and TRBJ2-7; TRBD2 agrees at 9 bases. The J segment lost 2 bases and the V segment lost 8 bases, leaving 7 bases of the junction unmatched. This CDR3 is built from 14 residues. Germline V gene sequence: CDR1 WSHSY, CDR2 SAAADI. In DNA form, the CDR3 reads TGCGCCAGCCAGACGGCGGGGGGGCCCTACGAGCAGTACTTC. This encodes CASQTAGGPYEQYF.

This chain connects TRBV9 to TRBJ2-3, with D perhaps matching TRBD2 (6 bases). V lost 4 bases to trimming and J lost 5 bases, with 14 bases between them. The CDR3 contains 14 residues. CDR1 and CDR2 (germline): SGDLS, YYNGEE. CDR3 sequence reads: CASSPRDSRDTQYF. The CDR3 DNA is TGTGCCAGCAGCCCCCGGGACTCTCGAGATACGCAGTATTTT.

Comments on this clone: One end of the junction does not line up with germline, which may come from a read error. The rearrangement links TRBV7-9 to TRBJ1-2, with 9 bases identical to TRBD1. Germline CDR1 is SEHNR and CDR2 is FQNEAQ (reference sequence). The CDR3 covers 16 residues. Written as DNA, the CDR3 is TGTTCCAGCAGCGGATACTCTACAGGGGGCGCTTATGGCTACACCTTC. Amino acid sequence: CSSSGYSTGGAYGYTF. Using reference TRBV7-9 and TRBJ1-2 for the parts outside the CDR3, the full variable domain is DTGVSQNPRHKITKRGQNVTFRCDPISEHNRLYWYRQTLGQGPEFLTYFQNEAQLEKSRLLSDRFSAERPKGSFSTLEIQRTEQGDSAMYLCSSSGYSTGGAYGYTFGSGTRLTVV.

A single count supports this clone. Its ends do not fully match the called genes, so a read error is possible. The chain is built from TRBV6-1 and TRBJ2-5, with 9 bases aligning to TRBD2. This CDR3 spans 16 amino acids. Germline CDR1 MNHNS, CDR2 SASEGT. This chain's CDR3 is CASRDSGRGAGETQYF. CDR3 nucleotide sequence: TGTGCCAGCCGTGATAGCGGGAGAGGGGCAGGAGAGACCCAGTACTTC.

This chain uses TRBV30 with TRBJ2-1; no firm D call. CDR3 length equals 12 residues. The ends were cut back, 0 bases at V and 6 bases at J, with 6 bases in the middle. CDR1 is GTSNPN and CDR2 is SVGIG in the germline V gene (reference sequence). As DNA, the CDR3 is TGTGCCTGGAGTGTACGCGGCAATGAGCAGTTCTTC. Translated, it gives CAWSVRGNEQFF.

With respect to this clone: A junction boundary mismatches the germline segment, possibly from a read error. This chain uses TRBV5-5 with TRBJ2-7; the D gene is possibly TRBD1 (6 bases). The CDR3 length is 15 residues. Germline CDR1 reads SGHKS; CDR2 reads YYEKEE (reference sequence). CDR3 coding DNA: TGTGCCAGCAGCGTATCCAGGGGCCAGGGTGGTGGTAGGGACTTC. It yields the protein CASSVSRGQGGGRDF.

This clone was detected a few times. The chain uses TRBV5-6 and TRBJ1-2; possible D gene TRBD1, 6 bases. The CDR3 has 14 amino acids. In germline, CDR1 is SGHDT, CDR2 YYEEEE. V lost 5 bases and J lost 8, with 19 bases in between. The CDR3 coding sequence is TGTGCCAGCAGTTGGAGCAGGGTCAGGGGAGGCTACACCTTC. This codes for CASSWSRVRGGYTF.

CDR3: CASSFSAADTQYF. Here the CDR3 DNA reads TGTGCCAGCAGTTTTTCGGCGGCAGATACGCAGTATTTT. V gene TRBV27 combines with J gene TRBJ2-3; D not resolved. The CDR3 is made up of 13 amino acids. The germline CDR1 and CDR2 sequences are MNHEY and SMNVEV (reference sequence). Deletions cut 3 bases from V and 4 bases from J, with 8 bases between.

This clone was detected only a few times. The chain couples TRBV6-4 to TRBJ2-3; TRBD2 agrees at 14 bases. V lost 6 bases, J lost 4 bases, and 6 bases stayed unmatched. CDR1 and CDR2 from the germline V gene are MRHNA and SNTAGT. This CDR3 has 16 residues. The CDR3 nucleotides read TGTGCCAGCAGCCCGACTAGCGGGAGGGGTCCAGATACGCAGTATTTT. The encoded protein is CASSPTSGRGPDTQYF.

This chain uses TRBV5-4 with TRBJ2-5, with 7 bases lining up with TRBD1. The J call may be mistaken, given a closer DNA end match to TRBJ2-7. Germline lookup yields CDR1 SGHNT and CDR2 YYREEE (reference sequence). CDR3 length equals 15 residues. CDR3 DNA: TGTGCCAGCAGCTCCGGACAGGACCCATCCTACGAGCAGTACTTC. Translation gives CASSSGQDPSYEQYF.

This rearrangement joins TRBV15 to TRBJ2-1, with TRBD2 as a possible D gene (6 bases). CDR3 size: 15 residues. The V end lost 1 base, the J end lost 6 bases, and 13 bases lay between the germline ends. Germline V gives CDR1 LNHNV, CDR2 YYDKDF (reference sequence). This chain's CDR3 is CATSRGREAANEQFF. CDR3 coding DNA: TGTGCCACCAGCAGAGGAAGGGAGGCGGCCAATGAGCAGTTCTTC.

This clone turned up a few times. The gene calls are TRBV11-2 and TRBJ2-1, with a tentative D call TRBD2 (6 bases). The germline V and J ends were trimmed by 3 bases and 0 bases, with 15 bases remaining between them. Per the germline V gene, CDR1 is SGHAT and CDR2 is FQNNGV. The CDR3 is made up of 17 amino acids. The DNA of the CDR3 is TGTGCCAGCAGCTTTAATACGGGACTTAGCTCCTACAATGAGCAGTTCTTC. Translated: CASSFNTGLSSYNEQFF.

The chain couples TRBV6-5 to TRBJ2-7; perhaps TRBD1 as D (5 bases). The CDR3 consists of 13 residues. Trimming shortened V by 5 bases and J by 1 base, and 9 bases separated the two germline ends. CDR1 and CDR2 from the germline V gene are MNHEY and SVGAGI. This CDR3 reads CASSPGLSYEQYF. CDR3 nucleotides: TGTGCCAGCAGTCCAGGGCTGTCCTACGAGCAGTACTTC.

This sequence joins TRBV4-3 and TRBJ2-2; D unresolved. Germline V lookup: CDR1 LGHNA, CDR2 YSLEER. The CDR3 runs 14 residues. V lost 0 bases and J 7 bases, leaving 9 bases between the germline ends. This CDR3 is CASSQDLAGGELFF. The DNA for the CDR3 is TGCGCCAGCAGCCAAGATCTGGCTGGCGGGGAGCTGTTTTTT.

This clone came up a few times. The CDR3 sequence is CASSQQDRGLDAEAFF. The CDR3 coding sequence is TGCGCCAGCAGCCAACAGGACAGGGGGCTCGACGCTGAAGCTTTCTTT. This chain uses TRBV4-3 with TRBJ1-1; 11 nucleotides line up with TRBD1. With 2 bases clipped from V and 6 bases from J, the junction kept 8 bases outside the gene matches. Germline CDR1 LGHNA, CDR2 YSLEER. The CDR3 is 16 amino acids.

The V call is TRBV12-5, the J call TRBJ2-7; 10 bases agree with TRBD1. The CDR3 consists of 17 residues. CDR1 and CDR2 (germline): LGHNT, FRNRAP. Trimming took 5 bases from V and 6 from J; bases not matched to a gene: 16. Here the CDR3 reads CASGPQSPGTGVVEQYF. The DNA of the CDR3 is TGTGCTAGTGGTCCACAAAGCCCCGGGACAGGGGTGGTCGAGCAGTACTTC.

This chain uses TRBV6-5 with TRBJ2-7; TRBD2 might be the D (6 bases). The CDR3 sequence is 15 residues long. Germline V CDR1 and CDR2: MNHEY, SVGAGI. Trimming took off 1 base at V and 1 base at J, with 11 bases between the two ends. The CDR3: CASSYLLGSSYEQYF. In nucleotides, the CDR3 is TGTGCCAGCAGTTACTTGCTCGGGAGTTCCTACGAGCAGTACTTC.

The CDR3 DNA follows: TGTGCCAGCAGTGGACGGGGGATAACCAATCAGCCCCAGCATTTT. This codes for CASSGRGITNQPQHF. The chain links TRBV2 to TRBJ1-5, with D possibly being TRBD1 (5 bases). Germline loops: CDR1 SNHLY, CDR2 FYNNEI. The CDR3 length is 15 residues. Trimming shortened V by 4 bases and J by 3 bases, and 13 bases separated the two germline ends.

J is TRBJ2-5 and V is TRBV5-4, with D perhaps TRBD2 (6 bases). The germline V gene encodes CDR1 SGHNT and CDR2 YYREEE (reference sequence). The V end lost 2 bases, the J end lost 1 base, and 24 bases lay between the germline ends. This CDR3 has 19 residues. The CDR3: CASSFIRIEGLYFQETQYF. The CDR3 nucleotides read TGTGCCAGCAGCTTCATCAGGATAGAGGGACTTTACTTCCAAGAGACCCAGTACTTC.

V and J are TRBV6-5 and TRBJ2-4; D gene ambiguous. V dropped 6 bases and J dropped 6 bases, with 18 bases sitting between them. Germline CDR1 MNHEY, CDR2 SVGAGI. The CDR3 covers 15 residues. Here the CDR3 reads CASRGSGLGGNIQYF. The CDR3 coding sequence is TGTGCCAGCAGAGGAAGTGGCCTAGGTGGAAACATTCAGTACTTC.

The rearrangement links TRBV7-6 to TRBJ2-7; 10 bases map to TRBD2. Germline CDR1 SGHVS, CDR2 FNYEAQ. After removal of 3 bases from V and 0 bases from J, the junction contained 11 bases not matched to a gene. CDR3 length: 18 amino acids. CDR3 sequence: CASSFHPGTSEYSYEQYF. CDR3 DNA sequence: TGTGCCAGCAGCTTCCACCCTGGGACTAGCGAGTACTCCTACGAGCAGTACTTC.

This clone was seen just once. The chain joins TRBV7-6 to TRBJ1-3; D is ambiguous. V lost 0 bases and J 0 bases, leaving 9 bases between the germline ends. This CDR3 has 16 residues. The germline V gene has CDR1 SGHVS and CDR2 FNYEAQ. CDR3 coding DNA: TGTGCCAGCAGCTTAGCGCGACAAGCCTCTGGAAACACCATATATTTT. Translating it yields CASSLARQASGNTIYF.

The V gene is TRBV6-5, the J gene TRBJ2-4, with a tentative D call TRBD1 (6 bases). This CDR3 contains 16 residues. V lost 3 bases, J lost 9 bases, and 21 bases lay in between. The germline V gene encodes CDR1 MNHEY and CDR2 SVGAGI. DNA of the CDR3: TGTGCCAGCAGTTATCGGTCTGTAGGGGGTTCGGGCATTCAGTACTTC. It translates to CASSYRSVGGSGIQYF.

V usage is TRBV4-1 and J usage is TRBJ2-5; 10 bases line up with TRBD2. The CDR3 covers 15 residues. Germline V CDR1 and CDR2: MGHRA, YSYEKL. V shed 1 base and J 11 bases; nucleotides not matched to a gene: 10. The CDR3 protein is CASSQAPSGSRKQYF. CDR3 nucleotides: TGCGCCAGCAGCCAAGCCCCTAGCGGGAGTAGGAAACAGTACTTC.

This clone was found a few times. The chain couples TRBV11-2 to TRBJ2-1, with 11 bases fitting TRBD2. The CDR3 length is 15 residues. CDR1 SGHAT and CDR2 FQNNGV come from the germline V gene. The V segment lost 5 bases and the J segment 2 bases; nucleotides outside the gene matches: 2. In nucleotides, the CDR3 is TGTGCCAGCAGCACGACTAGCGGGGCCTACAATGAGCAGTTCTTC. As protein: CASSTTSGAYNEQFF.

The chain combines TRBV14 with TRBJ1-6, with D maybe TRBD1 (5 bases). Germline V lookup: CDR1 SGHDN, CDR2 FVKESK. CDR3 length: 16 amino acids. Between the trimmed V and J ends, which lost 0 bases and 1 base, there was a span of 7 bases. In nucleotides, the CDR3 is TGTGCCAGCAGCCAAGACGGGGGATCCTATAATTCACCCCTCCACTTT. Amino acid sequence: CASSQDGGSYNSPLHF.